This record concerns one T cell receptor beta chain sequence. This sample is drawn from a study of blood T cell repertoires in COVID-19. The V and J ends lost 4 bases and 1 base, in that order; junction bases with no gene match: 10. Germline V CDR1 and CDR2: SGHRS, YFSETQ. This CDR3 comprises 18 residues. Method: immunoSEQ multiplex PCR; TCRdb's copy keeps in-frame clones and lacks some. This table has 85,000 to 100,000 clones, approximately 88% appearing once. This sequence joins TRBV5-1 and TRBJ1-6; 8 bases agree with TRBD1. Input material: peripheral blood. The clonotype originates from a woman in her sixties with COVID-19, enrolled during active disease. CDR3 coding DNA: TGCGCCAGCAGCCCGAGGGCGACAGGGGATTCCTATAATTCACCCCTCCACTTT. It yields the protein CASSPRATGDSYNSPLHF.